The rows below give T cell receptor beta chains drawn from one sample of a study of blood T cell repertoires in COVID-19. Generated by immunoSEQ multiplex PCR, the TCRdb table keeps only in-frame clones and is missing some. Of about 30,000 clones in the sample, 80% to 90% were seen once. Sequenced sample: peripheral blood. The receptor source for this set is a man aged 80 or over with acute or convalescent COVID-19. Both conserved end residues are part of each CDR3. D genes are given only for firm matches. Rows give clone size only sometimes, using once, few, many, or a class for an expanded clone.

D gene: .
J gene: TRBJ2-3
V gene: TRBV4-1
clone size: .
CDR3 protein: CASSQGQVGPDTQYF
CDR3 DNA: TGCGCCAGCAGCCAAGGGCAGGTGGGCCCAGATACGCAGTATTTT

D gene: .
J gene: TRBJ2-2
V gene: TRBV3-1/TRBV3-2
clone size: .
CDR3 protein: CASSQGRGELFF
CDR3 DNA: TGTGCCAGCAGCCAAGGTCGCGGGGAGCTGTTTTTT

D gene: TRBD2
J gene: TRBJ2-7
V gene: TRBV30
clone size: .
CDR3 protein: CAWSPGLAGLQYF
CDR3 DNA: TGTGCCTGGAGTCCCGGCCTAGCGGGATTGCAGTACTTC

D gene: TRBD1
J gene: TRBJ1-2
V gene: TRBV28
clone size: .
CDR3 protein: CASIGNRGSNYGYTF
CDR3 DNA: TGTGCCAGCATAGGAAACAGGGGTAGTAACTATGGCTACACCTTC

D gene: TRBD1
J gene: TRBJ1-2
V gene: TRBV10-2
clone size: .
CDR3 protein: CASSPRQGRIYGYTF
CDR3 DNA: TGCGCCAGCAGTCCTAGACAGGGAAGAATCTATGGCTACACCTTC

D gene: .
J gene: TRBJ2-5
V gene: TRBV7-7
clone size: .
CDR3 protein: CASSLKQGPEKTQYF
CDR3 DNA: TGTGCCAGCAGCCTGAAACAGGGACCAGAGAAGACCCAGTACTTC

D gene: .
J gene: TRBJ2-7
V gene: TRBV27
clone size: .
CDR3 protein: CASSLKAWVRANEQYF
CDR3 DNA: TGTGCCAGCAGTTTAAAGGCCTGGGTGCGGGCCAACGAGCAGTACTTC

D gene: TRBD2
J gene: TRBJ2-1
V gene: TRBV4-2
clone size: .
CDR3 protein: CASSPALGAGGVDEQFF
CDR3 DNA: TGTGCCAGCAGCCCCGCCCTTGGGGCGGGGGGGGTTGATGAGCAGTTCTTC

D gene: .
J gene: TRBJ1-2
V gene: TRBV10-2
clone size: few
CDR3 protein: CASTLGALYGYTF
CDR3 DNA: TGCGCCAGCACCTTAGGGGCCCTTTATGGCTACACCTTC

D gene: .
J gene: TRBJ2-7
V gene: TRBV28
clone size: .
CDR3 protein: CASSPSGHLYEQYF
CDR3 DNA: TGTGCCAGCAGTCCCTCGGGACACCTCTACGAGCAGTACTTC

D gene: .
J gene: TRBJ1-1
V gene: TRBV19
clone size: .
CDR3 protein: CASSTEDSKYTEAFF
CDR3 DNA: TGTGCCAGTAGTACCGAGGACAGCAAGTACACTGAAGCTTTCTTT

D gene: TRBD1
J gene: TRBJ1-1
V gene: TRBV6-4
clone size: .
CDR3 protein: CASSVTGVGTEAFF
CDR3 DNA: TGTGCCAGCAGTGTGACAGGGGTGGGCACTGAAGCTTTCTTT

D gene: .
J gene: TRBJ2-7
V gene: TRBV5-1
clone size: .
CDR3 protein: CASSLAQGSYEQYF
CDR3 DNA: TGCGCCAGCAGCTTGGCCCAGGGATCCTACGAGCAGTACTTC